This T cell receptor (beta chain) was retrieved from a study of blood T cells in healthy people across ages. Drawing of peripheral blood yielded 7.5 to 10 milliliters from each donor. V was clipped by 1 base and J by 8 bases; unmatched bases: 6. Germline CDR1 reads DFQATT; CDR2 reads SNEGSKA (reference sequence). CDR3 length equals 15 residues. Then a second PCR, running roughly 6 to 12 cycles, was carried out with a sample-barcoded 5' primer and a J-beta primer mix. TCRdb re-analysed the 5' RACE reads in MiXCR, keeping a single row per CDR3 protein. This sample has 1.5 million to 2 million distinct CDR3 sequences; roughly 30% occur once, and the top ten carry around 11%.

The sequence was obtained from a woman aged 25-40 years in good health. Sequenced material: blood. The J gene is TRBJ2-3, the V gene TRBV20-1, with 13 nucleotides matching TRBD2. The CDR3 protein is CSARVGTSGMGTQYF. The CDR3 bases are TGCAGTGCTAGAGTCGGGACTAGCGGGATGGGTACGCAGTATTTT.